The T cell receptor (beta chain) described here comes from a study of Graves' ophthalmopathy and Graves' hyperthyroidism. General study findings and limits: In blood appeared most of the expanded thyroid clonotypes whose frequency exceeded 0.001.

This clonotype has at least ten counts. Its antigen is not known. TCR beta CDR3 amplification used RNA transcripts. RT-PCR was first run with HTBI primers, then multiplex PCR in a second round. TCRdb independently ran MiXCR on the multiplex PCR reads; one entry per CDR3 protein. The repertoire includes about 220,000 distinct CDR3 sequences, roughly 21% of them detected once, and around two fifths sits in the top ten. The sequenced sample was peripheral blood. The receptor comes from a woman aged 45-60 years with Graves' ophthalmopathy.

CDR3 loop: CATSDLRGNQPQHF. The CDR3 region has the DNA TGTGCCACCAGTGATTTACGTGGCAATCAGCCCCAGCATTTT. The J gene is TRBJ1-5, the V gene TRBV24-1; no clear D. Germline V gene sequence: CDR1 KGHDR, CDR2 SFDVKD. There are 14 residues in the CDR3. V was cut by 1 base and J by 2 bases, with 5 bases left in between.